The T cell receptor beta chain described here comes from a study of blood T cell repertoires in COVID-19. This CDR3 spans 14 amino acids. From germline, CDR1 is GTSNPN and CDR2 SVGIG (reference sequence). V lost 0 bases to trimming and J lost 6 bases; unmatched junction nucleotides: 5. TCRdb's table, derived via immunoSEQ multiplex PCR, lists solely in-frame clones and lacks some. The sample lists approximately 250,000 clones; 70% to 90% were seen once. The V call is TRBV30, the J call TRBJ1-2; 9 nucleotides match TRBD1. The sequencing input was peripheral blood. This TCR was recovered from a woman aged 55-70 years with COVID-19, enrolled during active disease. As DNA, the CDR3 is TGTGCCTGGAGTGTCAGATACAGGGGGCATGGCTACACCTTC. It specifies CAWSVRYRGHGYTF.